These 18 T cell receptor beta chains share one sample of origin, sequenced in a study of T cell changes during pregnancy in multiple sclerosis. Method: immunoSEQ multiplex PCR; TCRdb's copy keeps in-frame clones and lacks some. This sample has 70,000 or so clones, with more than 75% found just once. This specimen consisted of peripheral blood, obtained in the third trimester of pregnancy. The receptors stem from a female donor with multiple sclerosis, enrolled in a pregnancy study.

CDR3 in amino acids: CASSTPRGRNSPLHF. The DNA of the CDR3 is TGTGCCAGCAGCACTCCCCGCGGGCGTAATTCACCCCTCCACTTT. The V call is TRBV11-2, the J call TRBJ1-6; D is undetermined. Germline V lookup: CDR1 SGHAT, CDR2 FQNNGV. V shed 5 bases and J shed 6 bases, with 14 bases lying between them. This CDR3 contains 15 residues.

This chain links TRBV7-9 with TRBJ1-2; TRBD1 aligns across 7 bases. V lost 5 bases, J lost 1 base, and 4 bases stayed unmatched. Germline lookup yields CDR1 SEHNR and CDR2 FQNEAQ (reference sequence). The CDR3 loop spans 14 amino acids. CDR3 region: CASSQGVDNYGYTF. CDR3 bases: TGTGCCAGCAGCCAGGGGGTTGATAACTATGGCTACACCTTC. The complete variable domain, with remaining parts taken from reference TRBV7-9 and TRBJ1-2, reads DTGVSQNPRHKITKRGQNVTFRCDPISEHNRLYWYRQTLGQGPEFLTYFQNEAQLEKSRLLSDRFSAERPKGSFSTLEIQRTEQGDSAMYLCASSQGVDNYGYTFGSGTRLTVV.

The V gene is TRBV7-2, the J gene TRBJ1-6; 7 bases fit TRBD1. This CDR3 is built from 15 residues. V lost 4 bases and J lost 10; bases outside the gene matches: 10. CDR1 and CDR2 (germline): SGHTA, FQGNSA. CDR3 sequence reads: CASSSDLYRGSPLHF. The CDR3 DNA reads TGTGCCAGCAGCTCTGATCTTTACAGGGGATCACCCCTCCACTTT.

The chain combines TRBV19 with TRBJ2-7; 7 bases are a match to TRBD1. J gave up 1 base and V 7 bases, and 4 bases lay outside the gene matches. CDR1 LNHDA and CDR2 SQIVND come from the germline V gene (reference sequence). The CDR3 has 13 residues. CDR3 in amino acids: CASIPGQSYEQYF. The CDR3 nucleotides read TGTGCCAGTATCCCGGGACAGTCCTACGAGCAGTACTTC.

The V gene is TRBV7-3, the J gene TRBJ1-1; the D gene is possibly TRBD1 (5 bases). Germline CDR1 and CDR2: SGHTA and FQGTGA. V was shortened by 2 bases and J by 1 base, with 11 bases between the two germline ends. This CDR3 is 15 amino acids long. The CDR3 nucleotides are TGTGCCAGCAGCTTAGACCTACAGGAGAACACTGAAGCTTTCTTT. It codes for CASSLDLQENTEAFF.

This clone was counted a single time. The chain recombines TRBV9 with TRBJ2-1, with 8 bases that match TRBD2. The V segment lost 4 bases and the J segment 8 bases; nucleotides outside the gene matches: 11. CDR1 and CDR2 (germline): SGDLS, YYNGEE. This CDR3 is built from 15 residues. CDR3 protein: CASSLSVGGAYEQFF. Here the CDR3 DNA reads TGTGCCAGCAGCCTCTCGGTCGGGGGGGCTTATGAGCAGTTCTTC. Full variable domain (outside the CDR3, taken from reference TRBV9 and TRBJ2-1): DSGVTQTPKHLITATGQRVTLRCSPRSGDLSVYWYQQSLDQGLQFLIQYYNGEERAKGNILERFSAQQFPDLHSELNLSSLELGDSALYFCASSLSVGGAYEQFFGPGTRLTVL.

In DNA form, the CDR3 reads TGTGCCAGCGGGATGTATAACACAGGGGATACGCAGTATTTT. It is translated as CASGMYNTGDTQYF. The chain carries TRBV11-2 and TRBJ2-3; tentative D call: TRBD1 (6 bases). Germline CDR1 is SGHAT and CDR2 is FQNNGV. The CDR3 consists of 14 residues. The V end lost 8 bases, the J end lost 6 bases, and 18 bases lay between the germline ends.

The chain links TRBV5-1 to TRBJ2-3, with no clear D. Germline values: CDR1 SGHRS, CDR2 YFSETQ. Trimming took 1 base from V and 2 from J, leaving 8 bases between them. The CDR3 sequence is 14 residues long. CDR3 sequence: CASSLTRITDTQYF. The CDR3 nucleotides read TGCGCCAGCAGCTTGACACGTATCACAGATACGCAGTATTTT.

The genes are TRBV9 and TRBJ2-5; unclear D gene. This CDR3 comprises 15 residues. Germline-derived CDR1 and CDR2 are SGDLS and YYNGEE. V lost 0 bases, J lost 1 base, and 10 bases lay in between. CDR3 region: CASSVAVTPQETQYF. In nucleotides, the CDR3 is TGTGCCAGCAGCGTAGCTGTCACACCCCAAGAGACCCAGTACTTC.

The chain combines TRBV5-6 with TRBJ2-2; TRBD2 is a possible D gene (5 bases). With 0 bases removed from V and 2 bases from J, the gap between germline ends came to 8 bases. Per the germline V gene, CDR1 is SGHDT and CDR2 is YYEEEE. CDR3 length: 15 residues. For the CDR3, the DNA is TGTGCCAGCAGCTTGGTCGAGGGAAACACCGGGGAGCTGTTTTTT. Translated: CASSLVEGNTGELFF.

V and J are TRBV30 and TRBJ2-4, with TRBD2 matching over 7 bases. This CDR3 is built from 15 residues. V lost 7 bases to trimming and J lost 7 bases; unmatched junction nucleotides: 16. Looked up from germline, CDR1 is GTSNPN and CDR2 is SVGIG (reference sequence). CDR3 sequence: CASGGGWSGDNIQYF. The DNA for the CDR3 is TGTGCCTCGGGTGGAGGGTGGAGCGGGGACAACATTCAGTACTTC.

The chain uses TRBV29-1 and TRBJ2-3; the match to TRBD2 covers 13 bases. This CDR3 is 15 amino acids long. V lost 6 bases and J lost 2; bases outside the gene matches: 5. CDR1 SQVTM and CDR2 ANQGSEA come from the germline V gene. CDR3 in DNA: TGCAGCGTCTCACTAGCGGGGGGGGCCACAGATACGCAGTATTTT. The encoded protein is CSVSLAGGATDTQYF.

This chain connects TRBV29-1 to TRBJ2-3; possibly TRBD2 for D (5 bases). The V end was cut by 3 bases, the J end by 5 bases, with 9 bases between. From germline, CDR1 is SQVTM and CDR2 ANQGSEA. The CDR3 is made up of 12 amino acids. CDR3 sequence: CSVDGVGDTQYF. CDR3 DNA sequence: TGCAGCGTTGACGGGGTGGGAGATACGCAGTATTTT.

This chain uses TRBV30 with TRBJ1-2; no reliable D call. Germline assignment: CDR1 GTSNPN and CDR2 SVGIG (reference sequence). The length of the CDR3 is 13 residues. Deletions cut 0 bases from V and 4 bases from J, with 9 bases between. The CDR3 loop reads CAWSVGRSYGYTF. In DNA, the CDR3 is TGTGCCTGGAGTGTAGGCAGGTCCTATGGCTACACCTTC.

The chain joins TRBV6-4 to TRBJ2-2; 9 bases are a match to TRBD1. Germline V lookup: CDR1 MRHNA, CDR2 SNTAGT. The CDR3 covers 14 residues. With 4 bases clipped from V and 3 bases from J, the junction kept 0 bases outside the gene matches. The CDR3 DNA follows: TGTGCCAGCAGTGGGACAGGGGACACCGGGGAGCTGTTTTTT. It is translated as CASSGTGDTGELFF.

This chain uses TRBV18 with TRBJ1-4; no reliable D call. Germline V gene data show CDR1 as KGHSH and CDR2 as LQKENI. The CDR3 spans 14 residues. Trimming cost V 6 bases and J 8 bases, with 16 bases left between them. The CDR3 region is CASSLKRTGEKLFF. CDR3 bases: TGTGCCAGCTCGCTGAAACGGACGGGAGAAAAACTGTTTTTT.

This rearrangement joins TRBV5-1 to TRBJ2-3; TRBD2 is a possible D gene (7 bases). Per germline, CDR1 SGHRS and CDR2 YFSETQ. This CDR3 spans 15 amino acids. The ends were cut back, 3 bases at V and 6 bases at J, with 17 bases in the middle. The CDR3 reads CASSSGGQEGDTQYF. The CDR3 nucleotides read TGCGCCAGCAGCTCCGGGGGGCAGGAGGGCGATACGCAGTATTTT.

The chain has TRBV27 and TRBJ2-7; 7 bases are shared with TRBD2. CDR3 length: 15 amino acids. Germline lookup yields CDR1 MNHEY and CDR2 SMNVEV (reference sequence). Trimming took 3 bases from V and 2 from J; bases not matched to a gene: 7. In DNA, the CDR3 is TGTGCCAGCAGTTTTAGGCCAGGGAGGGCCTACGAGCAGTACTTC. As protein: CASSFRPGRAYEQYF.